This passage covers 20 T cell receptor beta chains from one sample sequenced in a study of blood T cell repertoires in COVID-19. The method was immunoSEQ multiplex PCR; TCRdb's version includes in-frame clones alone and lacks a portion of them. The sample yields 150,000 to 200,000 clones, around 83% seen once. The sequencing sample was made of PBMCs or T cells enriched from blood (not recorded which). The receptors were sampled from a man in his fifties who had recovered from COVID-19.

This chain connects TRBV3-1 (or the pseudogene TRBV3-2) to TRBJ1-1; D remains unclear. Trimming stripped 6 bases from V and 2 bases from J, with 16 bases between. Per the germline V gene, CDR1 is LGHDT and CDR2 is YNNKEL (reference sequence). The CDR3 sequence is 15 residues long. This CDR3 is CASREGSIENTEAFF. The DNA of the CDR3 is TGTGCCAGCAGGGAGGGAAGTATTGAAAACACTGAAGCTTTCTTT.

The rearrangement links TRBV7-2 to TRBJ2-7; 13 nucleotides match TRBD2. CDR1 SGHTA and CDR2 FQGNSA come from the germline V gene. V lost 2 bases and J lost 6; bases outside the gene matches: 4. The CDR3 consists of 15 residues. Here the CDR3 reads CASSLTSGGASEQYF. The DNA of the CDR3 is TGTGCCAGCAGCTTAACTAGCGGGGGGGCCAGCGAGCAGTACTTC. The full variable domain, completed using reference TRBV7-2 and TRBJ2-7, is GAGVSQSPSNKVTEKGKDVELRCDPISGHTALYWYRQSLGQGLEFLIYFQGNSAPDKSGLPSDRFSAERTGGSVSTLTIQRTQQEDSAVYLCASSLTSGGASEQYFGPGTRLTVT.

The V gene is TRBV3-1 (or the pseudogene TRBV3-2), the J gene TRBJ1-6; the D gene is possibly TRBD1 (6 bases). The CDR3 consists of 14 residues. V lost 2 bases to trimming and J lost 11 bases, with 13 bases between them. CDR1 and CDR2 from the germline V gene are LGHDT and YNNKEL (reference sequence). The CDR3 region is CASSQFGGRAPLHF. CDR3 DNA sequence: TGTGCCAGCAGCCAATTTGGGGGCAGGGCACCCCTCCACTTT.

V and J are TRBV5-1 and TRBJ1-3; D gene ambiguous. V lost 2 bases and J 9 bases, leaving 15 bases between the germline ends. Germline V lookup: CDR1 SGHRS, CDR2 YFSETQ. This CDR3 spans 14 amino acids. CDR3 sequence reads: CASSFRDPGSTIYF. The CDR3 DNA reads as TGCGCCAGCAGCTTCCGGGATCCCGGGAGCACCATATATTTT. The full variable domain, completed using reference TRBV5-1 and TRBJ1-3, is KAGVTQTPRYLIKTRGQQVTLSCSPISGHRSVSWYQQTPGQGLQFLFEYFSETQRNKGNFPGRFSGRQFSNSRSEMNVSTLELGDSALYLCASSFRDPGSTIYFGEGSWLTVV.

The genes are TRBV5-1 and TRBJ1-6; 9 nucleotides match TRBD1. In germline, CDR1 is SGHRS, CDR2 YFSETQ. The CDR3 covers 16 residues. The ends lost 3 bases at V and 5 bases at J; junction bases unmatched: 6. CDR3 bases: TGCGCCAGCAGCTCCGGGACAGGGAGAAATAATTCACCCCTCCACTTT. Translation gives CASSSGTGRNNSPLHF. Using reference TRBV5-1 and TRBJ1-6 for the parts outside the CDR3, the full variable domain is KAGVTQTPRYLIKTRGQQVTLSCSPISGHRSVSWYQQTPGQGLQFLFEYFSETQRNKGNFPGRFSGRQFSNSRSEMNVSTLELGDSALYLCASSSGTGRNNSPLHFGNGTRLTVT.

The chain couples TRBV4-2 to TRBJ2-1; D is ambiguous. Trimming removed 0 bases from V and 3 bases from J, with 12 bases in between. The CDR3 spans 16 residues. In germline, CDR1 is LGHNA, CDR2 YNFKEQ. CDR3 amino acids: CASSQEGRKIYNEQFF. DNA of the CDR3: TGTGCCAGCAGCCAAGAGGGCCGTAAGATCTACAATGAGCAGTTCTTC.

Here the CDR3 DNA reads TGCGCCAGCGCGGGCGGCAGAGGCACAGATACGCAGTATTTT. Residues: CASAGGRGTDTQYF. The gene calls are TRBV5-1 and TRBJ2-3; tentative D call: TRBD2 (5 bases). Germline assignment: CDR1 SGHRS and CDR2 YFSETQ. Trimming pared 7 bases from V and 1 base from J, leaving 13 bases between. The length of the CDR3 is 14 residues.

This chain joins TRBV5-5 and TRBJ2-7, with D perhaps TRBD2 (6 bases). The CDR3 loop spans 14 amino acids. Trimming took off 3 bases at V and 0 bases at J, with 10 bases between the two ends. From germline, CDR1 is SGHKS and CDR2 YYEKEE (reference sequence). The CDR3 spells CASSWGGASYEQYF. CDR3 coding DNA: TGTGCCAGCAGCTGGGGAGGAGCCTCCTACGAGCAGTACTTC.

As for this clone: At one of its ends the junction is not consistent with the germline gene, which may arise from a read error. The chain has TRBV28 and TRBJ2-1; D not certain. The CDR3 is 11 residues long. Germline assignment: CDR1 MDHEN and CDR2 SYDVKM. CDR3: CASNSFNEQFF. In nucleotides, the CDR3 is TGTGCCAGCAATTCCTTCAATGAGCAGTTCTTC.

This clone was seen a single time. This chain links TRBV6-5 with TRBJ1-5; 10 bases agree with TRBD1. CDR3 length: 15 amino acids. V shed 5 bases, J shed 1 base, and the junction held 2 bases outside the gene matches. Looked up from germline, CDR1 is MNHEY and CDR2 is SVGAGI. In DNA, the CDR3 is TGTGCCAGCAGTACGGACAGGGGGAGCAATCAGCCCCAGCATTTT. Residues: CASSTDRGSNQPQHF.

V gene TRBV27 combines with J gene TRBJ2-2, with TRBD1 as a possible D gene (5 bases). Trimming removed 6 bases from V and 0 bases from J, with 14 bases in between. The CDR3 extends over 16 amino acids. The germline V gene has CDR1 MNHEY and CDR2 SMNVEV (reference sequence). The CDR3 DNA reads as TGTGCCAGCAGACAGCAGGGAAATGCGAACACCGGGGAGCTGTTTTTT. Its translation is CASRQQGNANTGELFF.

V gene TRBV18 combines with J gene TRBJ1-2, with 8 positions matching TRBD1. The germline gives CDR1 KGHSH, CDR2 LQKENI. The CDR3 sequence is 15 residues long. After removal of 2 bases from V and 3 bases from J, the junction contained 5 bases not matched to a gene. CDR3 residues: CASSPGARGHYGYTF. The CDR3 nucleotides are TGTGCCAGCTCACCAGGGGCCAGGGGGCACTATGGCTACACCTTC.

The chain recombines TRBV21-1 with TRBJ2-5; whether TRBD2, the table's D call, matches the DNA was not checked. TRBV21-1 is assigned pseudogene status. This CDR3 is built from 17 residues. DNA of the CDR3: TGTGCCAGCAGCAAAATTAGCGGGAGATCCCTTCAAGAGACCCAGTACTTC. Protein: CASSKISGRSLQETQYF.

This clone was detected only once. The CDR3 nucleotides are TGTGCCAGCAGCTTAGTAAATAGCAATCAGCCCCAGCATTTT. Translation: CASSLVNSNQPQHF. The chain couples TRBV7-9 to TRBJ1-5, with D uncertain. Trimming took off 1 base at V and 0 bases at J, with 4 bases between the two ends. This CDR3 has 14 residues. Looked up from germline, CDR1 is SEHNR and CDR2 is FQNEAQ (reference sequence).

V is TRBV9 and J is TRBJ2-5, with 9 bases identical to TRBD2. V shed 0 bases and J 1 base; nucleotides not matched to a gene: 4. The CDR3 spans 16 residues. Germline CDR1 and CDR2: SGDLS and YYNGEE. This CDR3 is CASSVETSGPQETQYF. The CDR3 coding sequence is TGTGCCAGCAGCGTAGAGACTAGCGGACCCCAAGAGACCCAGTACTTC.

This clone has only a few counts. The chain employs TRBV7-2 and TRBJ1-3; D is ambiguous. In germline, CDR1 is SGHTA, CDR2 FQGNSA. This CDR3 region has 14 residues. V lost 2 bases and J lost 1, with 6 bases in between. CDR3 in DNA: TGTGCCAGCAGCTTAACCAGGTCTGGAAACACCATATATTTT. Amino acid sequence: CASSLTRSGNTIYF.

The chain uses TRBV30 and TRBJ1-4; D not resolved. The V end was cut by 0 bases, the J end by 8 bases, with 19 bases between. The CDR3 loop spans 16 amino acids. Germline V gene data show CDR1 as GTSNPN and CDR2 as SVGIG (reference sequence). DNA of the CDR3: TGTGCCTGGAGTGTACCGGAATTGGTACAGCCCGAAAAACTGTTTTTT. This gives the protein CAWSVPELVQPEKLFF.

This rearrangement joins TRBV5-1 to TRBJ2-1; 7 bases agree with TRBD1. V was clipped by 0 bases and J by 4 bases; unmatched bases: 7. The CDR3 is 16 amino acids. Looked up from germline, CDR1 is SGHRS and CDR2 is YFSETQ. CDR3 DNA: TGCGCCAGCAGCTTGGGACCGACAGGGACGTACAATGAGCAGTTCTTC. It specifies CASSLGPTGTYNEQFF.

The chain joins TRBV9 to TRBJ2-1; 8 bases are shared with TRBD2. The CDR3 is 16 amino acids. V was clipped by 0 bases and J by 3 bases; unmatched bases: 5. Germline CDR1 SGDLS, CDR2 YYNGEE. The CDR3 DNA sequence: TGTGCCAGCAGCGTAGCTGCGGGGGGCCACTACAATGAGCAGTTCTTC. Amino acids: CASSVAAGGHYNEQFF.

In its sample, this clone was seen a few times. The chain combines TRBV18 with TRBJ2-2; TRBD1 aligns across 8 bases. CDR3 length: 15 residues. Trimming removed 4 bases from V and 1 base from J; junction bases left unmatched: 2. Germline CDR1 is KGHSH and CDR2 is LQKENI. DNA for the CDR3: TGTGCCAGCTCACTCGGACAGGGGAACACCGGGGAGCTGTTTTTT. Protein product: CASSLGQGNTGELFF. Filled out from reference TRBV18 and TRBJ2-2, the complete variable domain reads NAGVMQNPRHLVRRRGQEARLRCSPMKGHSHVYWYRQLPEEGLKFMVYLQKENIIDESGMPKERFSAEFPKEGPSILRIQQVVRGDSAAYFCASSLGQGNTGELFFGEGSRLTVL.